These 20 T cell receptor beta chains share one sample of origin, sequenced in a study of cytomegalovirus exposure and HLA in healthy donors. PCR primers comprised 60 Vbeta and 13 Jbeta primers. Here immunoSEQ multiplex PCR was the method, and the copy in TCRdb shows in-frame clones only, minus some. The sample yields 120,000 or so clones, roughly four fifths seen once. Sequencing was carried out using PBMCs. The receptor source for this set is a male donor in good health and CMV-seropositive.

CDR3 sequence reads: CASSFGQYDTEAFF. The CDR3 DNA sequence: TGTGCCAGCAGCTTTGGACAGTATGACACTGAAGCTTTCTTT. V gene TRBV13 combines with J gene TRBJ1-1, with D maybe TRBD1 (6 bases). Deletions cut 3 bases from V and 3 bases from J, with 11 bases between. This CDR3 spans 14 amino acids. From germline, CDR1 is PRHDT and CDR2 FYEKMQ (reference sequence).

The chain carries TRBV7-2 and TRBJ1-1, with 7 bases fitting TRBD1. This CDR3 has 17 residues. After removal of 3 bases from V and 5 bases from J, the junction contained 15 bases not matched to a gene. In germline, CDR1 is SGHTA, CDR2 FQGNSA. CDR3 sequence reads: CASSFGNRGGIGTEAFF. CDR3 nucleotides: TGTGCCAGCAGCTTCGGAAACAGGGGAGGTATAGGTACTGAAGCTTTCTTT. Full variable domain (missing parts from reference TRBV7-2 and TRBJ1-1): GAGVSQSPSNKVTEKGKDVELRCDPISGHTALYWYRQSLGQGLEFLIYFQGNSAPDKSGLPSDRFSAERTGGSVSTLTIQRTQQEDSAVYLCASSFGNRGGIGTEAFFGQGTRLTVV.

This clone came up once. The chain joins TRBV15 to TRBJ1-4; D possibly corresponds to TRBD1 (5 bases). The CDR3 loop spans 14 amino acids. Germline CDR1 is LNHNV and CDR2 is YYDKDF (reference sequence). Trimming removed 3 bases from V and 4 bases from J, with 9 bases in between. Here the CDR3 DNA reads TGTGCCACCAGCAGGGACACCGGTAATGAAAAACTGTTTTTT. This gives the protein CATSRDTGNEKLFF.

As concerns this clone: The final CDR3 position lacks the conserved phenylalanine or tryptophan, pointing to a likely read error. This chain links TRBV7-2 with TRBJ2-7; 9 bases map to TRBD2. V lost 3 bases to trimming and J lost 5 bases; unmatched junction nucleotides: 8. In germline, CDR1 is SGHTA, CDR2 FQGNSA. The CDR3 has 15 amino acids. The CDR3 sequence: CASSLLAGDTNEQYL. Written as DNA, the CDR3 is TGTGCCAGCAGCTTGTTAGCGGGAGACACTAACGAGCAGTACCTC.

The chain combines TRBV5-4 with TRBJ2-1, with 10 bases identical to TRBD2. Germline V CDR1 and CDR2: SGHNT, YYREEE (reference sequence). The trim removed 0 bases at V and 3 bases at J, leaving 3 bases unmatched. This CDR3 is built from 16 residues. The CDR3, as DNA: TGTGCCAGCAGCTTGGGAGGACTAGCGGACTACAATGAGCAGTTCTTC. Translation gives CASSLGGLADYNEQFF. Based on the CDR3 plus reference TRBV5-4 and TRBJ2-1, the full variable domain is ETGVTQSPTHLIKTRGQQVTLRCSSQSGHNTVSWYQQALGQGPQFIFQYYREEENGRGNFPPRFSGLQFPNYSSELNVNALELDDSALYLCASSLGGLADYNEQFFGPGTRLTVL.

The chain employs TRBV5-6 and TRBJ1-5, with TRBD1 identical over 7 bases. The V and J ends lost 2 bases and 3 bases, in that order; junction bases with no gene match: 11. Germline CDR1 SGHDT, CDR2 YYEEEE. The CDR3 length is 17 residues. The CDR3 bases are TGTGCCAGCAGCTTAGGGTCTTCAGGGGGGAACAATCAGCCCCAGCATTTT. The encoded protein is CASSLGSSGGNNQPQHF.

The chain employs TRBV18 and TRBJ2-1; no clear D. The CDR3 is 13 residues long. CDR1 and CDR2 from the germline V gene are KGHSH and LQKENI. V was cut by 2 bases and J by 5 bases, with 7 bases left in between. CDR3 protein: CASSPGTHNEQFF. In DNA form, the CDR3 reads TGTGCCAGCTCACCAGGCACGCACAATGAGCAGTTCTTC. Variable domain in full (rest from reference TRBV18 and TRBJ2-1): NAGVMQNPRHLVRRRGQEARLRCSPMKGHSHVYWYRQLPEEGLKFMVYLQKENIIDESGMPKERFSAEFPKEGPSILRIQQVVRGDSAAYFCASSPGTHNEQFFGPGTRLTVL.

The CDR3 nucleotides are TGTGCCAGCAGCACAGCCGGGACAGGGGTCGGGGAGCTGTTTTTT. Its protein is CASSTAGTGVGELFF. The J gene is TRBJ2-2, the V gene TRBV13; TRBD1 aligns across 10 bases. The ends lost 5 bases at V and 7 bases at J; junction bases unmatched: 7. This CDR3 has 15 amino acids. The V gene's germline CDR1 is PRHDT and CDR2 FYEKMQ (reference sequence).

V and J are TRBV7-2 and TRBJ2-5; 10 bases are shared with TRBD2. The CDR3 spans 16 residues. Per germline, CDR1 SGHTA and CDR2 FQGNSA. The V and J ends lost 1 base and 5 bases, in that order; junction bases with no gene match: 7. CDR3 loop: CASSLGPAGGSETQYF. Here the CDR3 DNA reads TGTGCCAGCAGCTTAGGCCCAGCGGGAGGGAGTGAGACCCAGTACTTC.

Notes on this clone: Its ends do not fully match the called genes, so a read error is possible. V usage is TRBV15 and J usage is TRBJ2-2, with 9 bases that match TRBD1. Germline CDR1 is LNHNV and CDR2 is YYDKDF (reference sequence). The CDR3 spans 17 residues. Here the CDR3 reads CATSRPLDRGGTGGLFF. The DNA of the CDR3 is TGTGCCACCAGCAGACCTTTGGACAGGGGAGGCACCGGGGGGCTGTTTTTT.

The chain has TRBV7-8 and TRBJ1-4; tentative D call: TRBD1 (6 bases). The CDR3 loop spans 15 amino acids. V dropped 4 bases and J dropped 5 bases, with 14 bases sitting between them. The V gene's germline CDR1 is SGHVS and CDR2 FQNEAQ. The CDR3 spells CASSSPDSPNEKLFF. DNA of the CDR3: TGTGCCAGCAGCTCCCCGGACAGCCCGAATGAAAAACTGTTTTTT.

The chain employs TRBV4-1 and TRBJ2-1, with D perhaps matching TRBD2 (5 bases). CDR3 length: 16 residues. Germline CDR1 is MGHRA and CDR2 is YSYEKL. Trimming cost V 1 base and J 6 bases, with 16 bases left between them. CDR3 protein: CASSQVLTRFPNEQFF. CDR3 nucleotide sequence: TGCGCCAGCAGCCAAGTATTAACTAGATTCCCCAATGAGCAGTTCTTC.

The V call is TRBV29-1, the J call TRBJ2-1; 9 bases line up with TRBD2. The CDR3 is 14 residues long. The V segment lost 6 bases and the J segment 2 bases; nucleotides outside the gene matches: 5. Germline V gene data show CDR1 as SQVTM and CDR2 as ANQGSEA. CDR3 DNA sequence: TGCAGCGTGTTAGCGGGAGCCACCTACAATGAGCAGTTCTTC. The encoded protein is CSVLAGATYNEQFF.

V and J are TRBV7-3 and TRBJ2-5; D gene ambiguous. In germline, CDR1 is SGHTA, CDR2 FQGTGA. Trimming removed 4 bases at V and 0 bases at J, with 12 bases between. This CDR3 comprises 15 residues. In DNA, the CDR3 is TGTGCCAGCAGCTCAATCGGCGGCCACCAAGAGACCCAGTACTTC. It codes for CASSSIGGHQETQYF. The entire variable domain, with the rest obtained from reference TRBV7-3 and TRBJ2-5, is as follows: GAGVSQTPSNKVTEKGKYVELRCDPISGHTALYWYRQSLGQGPEFLIYFQGTGAADDSGLPNDRFFAVRPEGSVSTLKIQRTERGDSAVYLCASSSIGGHQETQYFGPGTRLLVL.

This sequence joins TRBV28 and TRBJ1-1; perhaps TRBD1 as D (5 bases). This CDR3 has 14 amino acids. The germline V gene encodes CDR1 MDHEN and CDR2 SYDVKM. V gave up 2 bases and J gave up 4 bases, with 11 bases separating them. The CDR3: CASSLAGRGTEAFF. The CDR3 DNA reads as TGTGCCAGCAGTTTAGCGGGGAGGGGCACTGAAGCTTTCTTT.

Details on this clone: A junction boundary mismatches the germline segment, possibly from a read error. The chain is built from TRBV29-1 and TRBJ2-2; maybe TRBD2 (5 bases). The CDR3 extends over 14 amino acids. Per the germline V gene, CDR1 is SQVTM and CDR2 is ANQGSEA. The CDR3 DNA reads TGTAGCGTTGGAGCCCCATCGAACACCGGGGAGCTGTTTTTT. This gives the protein CSVGAPSNTGELFF.

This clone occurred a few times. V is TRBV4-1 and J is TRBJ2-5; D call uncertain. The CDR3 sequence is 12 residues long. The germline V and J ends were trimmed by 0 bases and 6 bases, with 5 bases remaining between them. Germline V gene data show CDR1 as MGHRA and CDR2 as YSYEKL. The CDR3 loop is CASSQDRKTQYF. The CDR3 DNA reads TGCGCCAGCAGCCAAGATAGAAAGACCCAGTACTTC.

The CDR3 DNA is TGTGCCAGCAGTTGGAGTTCTAGCGGGGCCGAAGCTTTCTTT. Protein: CASSWSSSGAEAFF. This chain uses TRBV7-9 with TRBJ1-1; D is perhaps TRBD1 (5 bases). Germline V lookup: CDR1 SEHNR, CDR2 FQNEAQ (reference sequence). V lost 6 bases to trimming and J lost 8 bases, with 19 bases between them. The CDR3 has 14 residues. The full variable domain, with the rest looked up from reference TRBV7-9 and TRBJ1-1, is DTGVSQNPRHKITKRGQNVTFRCDPISEHNRLYWYRQTLGQGPEFLTYFQNEAQLEKSRLLSDRFSAERPKGSFSTLEIQRTEQGDSAMYLCASSWSSSGAEAFFGQGTRLTVV.

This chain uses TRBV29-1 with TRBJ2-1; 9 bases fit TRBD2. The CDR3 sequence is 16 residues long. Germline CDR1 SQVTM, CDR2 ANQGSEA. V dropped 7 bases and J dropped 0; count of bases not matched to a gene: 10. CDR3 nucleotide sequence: TGCAGCGGGTGTTCTCAGCGGGAGGACTCCTACAATGAGCAGTTCTTC. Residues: CSGCSQREDSYNEQFF.

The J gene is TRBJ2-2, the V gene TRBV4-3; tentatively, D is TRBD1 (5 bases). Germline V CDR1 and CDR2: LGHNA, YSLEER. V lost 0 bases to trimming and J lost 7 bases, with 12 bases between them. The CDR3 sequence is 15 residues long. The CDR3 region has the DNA TGCGCCAGCAGCCAAGATAAGACAGTAGGCGGGGAGCTGTTTTTT. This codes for CASSQDKTVGGELFF.